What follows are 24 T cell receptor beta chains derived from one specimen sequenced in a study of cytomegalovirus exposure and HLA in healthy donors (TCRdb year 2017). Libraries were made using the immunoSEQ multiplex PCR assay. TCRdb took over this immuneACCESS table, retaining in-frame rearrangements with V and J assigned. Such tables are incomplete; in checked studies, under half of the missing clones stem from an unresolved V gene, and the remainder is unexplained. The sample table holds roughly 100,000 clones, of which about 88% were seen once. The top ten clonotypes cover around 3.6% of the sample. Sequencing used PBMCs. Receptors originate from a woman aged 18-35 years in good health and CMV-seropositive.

In DNA form, the CDR3 reads TGTGCCAGCAGCTTAGGGAGGGGCAGGGTTGCAACTAATGAAAAACTGTTTTTT. Translated, it gives CASSLGRGRVATNEKLFF. The gene calls are TRBV7-8 and TRBJ1-4; a possible D gene is TRBD1 (5 bases). V was trimmed by 1 base and J by 0 bases, leaving 15 bases between them. CDR3 length: 18 amino acids. Germline values: CDR1 SGHVS, CDR2 FQNEAQ.

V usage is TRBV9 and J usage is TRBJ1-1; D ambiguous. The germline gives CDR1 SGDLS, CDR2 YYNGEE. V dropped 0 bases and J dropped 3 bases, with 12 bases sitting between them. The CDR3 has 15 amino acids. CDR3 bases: TGTGCCAGCAGCGTAGCTGGTCTCGGGGACACTGAAGCTTTCTTT. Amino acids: CASSVAGLGDTEAFF.

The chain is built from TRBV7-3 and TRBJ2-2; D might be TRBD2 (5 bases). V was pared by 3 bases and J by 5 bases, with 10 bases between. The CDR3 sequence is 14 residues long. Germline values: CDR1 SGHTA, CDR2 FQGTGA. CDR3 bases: TGTGCCAGCAGCTTCGGGTCGGGGACCGGGGAGCTGTTTTTT. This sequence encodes CASSFGSGTGELFF.

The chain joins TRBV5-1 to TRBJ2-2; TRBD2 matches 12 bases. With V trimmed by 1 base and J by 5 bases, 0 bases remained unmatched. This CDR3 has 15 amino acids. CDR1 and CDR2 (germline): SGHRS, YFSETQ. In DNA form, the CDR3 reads TGCGCCAGCAGCTTGCTAGCGGGAGGGACCGGGGAGCTGTTTTTT. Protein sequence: CASSLLAGGTGELFF.

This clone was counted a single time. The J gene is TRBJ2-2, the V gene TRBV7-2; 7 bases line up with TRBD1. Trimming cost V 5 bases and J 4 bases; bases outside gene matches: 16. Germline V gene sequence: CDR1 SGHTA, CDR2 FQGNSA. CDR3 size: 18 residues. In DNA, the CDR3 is TGTGCCAGCAGCCGTATTAGGTTAGGGGGCGTTAGCACCGGGGAGCTGTTTTTT. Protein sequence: CASSRIRLGGVSTGELFF. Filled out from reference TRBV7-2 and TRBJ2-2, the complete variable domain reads GAGVSQSPSNKVTEKGKDVELRCDPISGHTALYWYRQSLGQGLEFLIYFQGNSAPDKSGLPSDRFSAERTGGSVSTLTIQRTQQEDSAVYLCASSRIRLGGVSTGELFFGEGSRLTVL.

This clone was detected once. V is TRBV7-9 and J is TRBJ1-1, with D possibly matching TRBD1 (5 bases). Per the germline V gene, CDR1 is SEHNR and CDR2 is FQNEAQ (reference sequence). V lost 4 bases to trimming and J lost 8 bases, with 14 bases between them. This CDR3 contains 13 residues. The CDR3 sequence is CASSSAPEGEAFF. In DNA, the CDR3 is TGTGCCAGCAGCTCCGCCCCGGAGGGGGAAGCTTTCTTT.

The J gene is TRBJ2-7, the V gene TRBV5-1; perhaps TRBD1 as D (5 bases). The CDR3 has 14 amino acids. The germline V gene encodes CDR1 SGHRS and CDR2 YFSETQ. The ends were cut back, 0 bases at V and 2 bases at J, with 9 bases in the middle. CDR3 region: CASSLGQRTYEQYF. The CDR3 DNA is TGCGCCAGCAGCTTGGGACAGAGGACCTACGAGCAGTACTTC.

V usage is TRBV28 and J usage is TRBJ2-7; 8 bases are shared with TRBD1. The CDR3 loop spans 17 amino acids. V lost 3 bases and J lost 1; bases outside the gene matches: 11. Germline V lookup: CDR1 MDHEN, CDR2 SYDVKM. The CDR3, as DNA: TGTGCCAGCAGTTTGGGGCAGGGGGCAGGTAGTTCCTACGAGCAGTACTTC. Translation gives CASSLGQGAGSSYEQYF.

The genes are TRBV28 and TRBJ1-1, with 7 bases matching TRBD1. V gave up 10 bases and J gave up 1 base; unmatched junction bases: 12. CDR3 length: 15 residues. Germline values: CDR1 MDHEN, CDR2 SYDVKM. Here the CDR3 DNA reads TGTGCCACCCGACGACAGGGCCCTTCGAACACTGAAGCTTTCTTT. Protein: CATRRQGPSNTEAFF.

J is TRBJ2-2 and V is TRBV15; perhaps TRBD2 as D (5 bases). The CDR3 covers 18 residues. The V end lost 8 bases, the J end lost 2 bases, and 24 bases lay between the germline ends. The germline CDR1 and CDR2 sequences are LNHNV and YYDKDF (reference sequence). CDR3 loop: CATRSGLEPRKNTGELFF. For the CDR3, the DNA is TGTGCCACCCGTTCTGGACTGGAGCCAAGAAAAAACACCGGGGAGCTGTTTTTT.

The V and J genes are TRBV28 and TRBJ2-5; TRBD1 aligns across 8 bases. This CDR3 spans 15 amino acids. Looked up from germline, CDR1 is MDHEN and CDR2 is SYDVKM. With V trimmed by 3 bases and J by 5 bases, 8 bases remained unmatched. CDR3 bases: TGTGCCAGCAGTTTGGGCAGGGGGCGAGGGGAGACCCAGTACTTC. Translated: CASSLGRGRGETQYF.

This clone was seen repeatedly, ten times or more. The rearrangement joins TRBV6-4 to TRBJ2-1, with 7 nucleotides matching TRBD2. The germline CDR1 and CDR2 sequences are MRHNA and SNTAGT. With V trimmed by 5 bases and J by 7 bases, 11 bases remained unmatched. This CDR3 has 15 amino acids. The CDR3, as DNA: TGTGCCAGCAGTTATGTGGCGGGAGAGGGAAATGAGCAGTTCTTC. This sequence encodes CASSYVAGEGNEQFF.

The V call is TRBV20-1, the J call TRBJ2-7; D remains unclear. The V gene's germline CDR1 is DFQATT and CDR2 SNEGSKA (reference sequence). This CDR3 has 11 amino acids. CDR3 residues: CRVLSSYEQYF. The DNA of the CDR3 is TGCAGGGTTCTATCGTCCTACGAGCAGTACTTC.

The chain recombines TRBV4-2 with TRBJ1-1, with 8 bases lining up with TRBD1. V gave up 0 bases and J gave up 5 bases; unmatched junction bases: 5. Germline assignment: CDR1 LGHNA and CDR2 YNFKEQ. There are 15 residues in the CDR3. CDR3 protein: CASSQDPGGGTEAFF. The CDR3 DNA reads TGTGCCAGCAGCCAAGATCCAGGGGGCGGGACTGAAGCTTTCTTT.

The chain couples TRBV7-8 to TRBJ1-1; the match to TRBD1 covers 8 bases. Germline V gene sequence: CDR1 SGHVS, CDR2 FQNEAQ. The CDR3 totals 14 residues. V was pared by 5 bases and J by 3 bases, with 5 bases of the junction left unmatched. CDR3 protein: CASSVRGRDTEAFF. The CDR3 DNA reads TGTGCCAGCAGCGTCAGGGGGCGCGACACTGAAGCTTTCTTT.

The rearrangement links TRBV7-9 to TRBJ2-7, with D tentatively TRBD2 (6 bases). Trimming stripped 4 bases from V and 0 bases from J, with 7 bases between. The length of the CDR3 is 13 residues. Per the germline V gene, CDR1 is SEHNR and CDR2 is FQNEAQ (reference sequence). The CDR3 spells CASSWGDSYEQYF. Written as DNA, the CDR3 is TGTGCCAGCAGCTGGGGGGACTCCTACGAGCAGTACTTC.

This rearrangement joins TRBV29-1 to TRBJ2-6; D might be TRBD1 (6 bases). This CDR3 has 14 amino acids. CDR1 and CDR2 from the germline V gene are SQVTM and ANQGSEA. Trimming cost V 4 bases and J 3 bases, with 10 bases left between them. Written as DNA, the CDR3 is TGCAGCGTTGGAGGGGGTGGTGGGGCCAACGTCCTGACTTTC. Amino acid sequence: CSVGGGGGANVLTF.

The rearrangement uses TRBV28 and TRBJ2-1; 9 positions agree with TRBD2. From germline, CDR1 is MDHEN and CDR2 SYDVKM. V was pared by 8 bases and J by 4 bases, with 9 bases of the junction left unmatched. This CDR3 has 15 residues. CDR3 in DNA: TGTGCCAGCGACCCCGGGACTAGCAGATACAATGAGCAGTTCTTC. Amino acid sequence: CASDPGTSRYNEQFF.

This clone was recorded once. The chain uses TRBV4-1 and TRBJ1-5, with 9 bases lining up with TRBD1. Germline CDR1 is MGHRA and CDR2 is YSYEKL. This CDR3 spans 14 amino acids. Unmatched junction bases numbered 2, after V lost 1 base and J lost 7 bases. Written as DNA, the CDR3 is TGCGCCAGCAGCCAAGTCGGGACAGGGCAGCCCCAGCATTTT. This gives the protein CASSQVGTGQPQHF.

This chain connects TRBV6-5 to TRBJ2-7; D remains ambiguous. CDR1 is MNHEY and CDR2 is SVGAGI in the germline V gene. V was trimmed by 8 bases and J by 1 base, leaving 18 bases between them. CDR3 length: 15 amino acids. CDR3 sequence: CASARYSYPSYEQYF. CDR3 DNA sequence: TGTGCCAGCGCGCGCTACAGCTATCCTTCCTACGAGCAGTACTTC.

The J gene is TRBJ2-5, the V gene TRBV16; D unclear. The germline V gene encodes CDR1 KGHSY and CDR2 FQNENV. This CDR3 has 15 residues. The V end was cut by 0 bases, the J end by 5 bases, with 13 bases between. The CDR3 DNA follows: TGTGCCAGCAGCCAATCTGGATTCGCCGGGGAGACCCAGTACTTC. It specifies CASSQSGFAGETQYF. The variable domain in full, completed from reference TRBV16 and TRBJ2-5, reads GEEVAQTPKHLVRGEGQKAKLYCAPIKGHSYVFWYQQVLKNEFKFLISFQNENVFDETGMPKERFSAKCLPNSPCSLEIQATKLEDSAVYFCASSQSGFAGETQYFGPGTRLLVL.

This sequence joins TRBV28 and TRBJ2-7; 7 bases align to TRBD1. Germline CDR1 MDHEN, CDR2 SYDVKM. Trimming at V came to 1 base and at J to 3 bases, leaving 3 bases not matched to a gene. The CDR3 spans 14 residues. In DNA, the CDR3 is TGTGCCAGCAGTTTATCTCGACAGGGCTACGAGCAGTACTTC. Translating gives CASSLSRQGYEQYF.

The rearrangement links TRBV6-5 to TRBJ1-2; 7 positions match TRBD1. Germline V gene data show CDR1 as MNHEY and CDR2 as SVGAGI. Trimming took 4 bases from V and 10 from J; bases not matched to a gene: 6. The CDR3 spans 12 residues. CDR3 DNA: TGTGCCAGCAGTTTAACAGGGGCGGACTACACCTTC. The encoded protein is CASSLTGADYTF.

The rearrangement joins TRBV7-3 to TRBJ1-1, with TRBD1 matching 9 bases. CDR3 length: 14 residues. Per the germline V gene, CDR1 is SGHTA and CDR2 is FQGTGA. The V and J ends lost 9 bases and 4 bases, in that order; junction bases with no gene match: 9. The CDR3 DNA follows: TGTGCCAGTAACTCGGGACAGGGATTCACTGAAGCTTTCTTT. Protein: CASNSGQGFTEAFF.